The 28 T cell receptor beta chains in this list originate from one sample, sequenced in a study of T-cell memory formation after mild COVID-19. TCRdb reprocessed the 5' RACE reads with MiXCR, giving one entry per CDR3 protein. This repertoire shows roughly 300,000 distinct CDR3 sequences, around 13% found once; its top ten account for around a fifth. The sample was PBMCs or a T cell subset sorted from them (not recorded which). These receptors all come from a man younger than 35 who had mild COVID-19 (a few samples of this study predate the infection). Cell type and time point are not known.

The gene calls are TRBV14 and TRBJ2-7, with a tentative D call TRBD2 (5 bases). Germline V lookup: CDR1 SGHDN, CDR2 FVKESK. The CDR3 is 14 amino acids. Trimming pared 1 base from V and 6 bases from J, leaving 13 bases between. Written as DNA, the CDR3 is TGTGCCAGCAGCCAAGTTACGGGATGGGGCGAGCAGTACTTC. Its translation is CASSQVTGWGEQYF.

CDR3 residues: CASSYKRGATLGSGNEKLFF. CDR3 nucleotide sequence: TGTGCCAGCAGTTACAAACGCGGGGCGACTCTTGGCTCTGGTAATGAAAAACTGTTTTTT. V usage is TRBV6-5 and J usage is TRBJ1-4; a possible D gene is TRBD1 (5 bases). The germline CDR1 and CDR2 sequences are MNHEY and SVGAGI. V dropped 2 bases and J dropped 4 bases, with 26 bases sitting between them. The CDR3 spans 20 residues.

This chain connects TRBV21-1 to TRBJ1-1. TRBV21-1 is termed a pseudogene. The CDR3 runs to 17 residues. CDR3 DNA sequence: TGTGCCAGCAGCAAAGAAGAATACCGCGGGAGGGGGACTGAAGCTTTCTTT. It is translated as CASSKEEYRGRGTEAFF.

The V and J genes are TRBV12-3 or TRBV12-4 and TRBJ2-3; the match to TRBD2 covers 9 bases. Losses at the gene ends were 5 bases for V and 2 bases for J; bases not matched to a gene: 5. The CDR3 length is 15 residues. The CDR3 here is CASSRTSVFTDTQYF. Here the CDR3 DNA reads TGTGCCAGCAGTCGGACTAGCGTTTTCACAGATACGCAGTATTTT.

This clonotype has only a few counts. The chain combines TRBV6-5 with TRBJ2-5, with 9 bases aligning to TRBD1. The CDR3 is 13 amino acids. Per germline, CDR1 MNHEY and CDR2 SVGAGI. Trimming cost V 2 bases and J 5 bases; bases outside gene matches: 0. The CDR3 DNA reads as TGTGCCAGCAGTTACGACAGGGGGGAGACCCAGTACTTC. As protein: CASSYDRGETQYF.

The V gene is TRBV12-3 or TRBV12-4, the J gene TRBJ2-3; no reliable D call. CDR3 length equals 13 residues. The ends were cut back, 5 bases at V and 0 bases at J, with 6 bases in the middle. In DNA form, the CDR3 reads TGTGCCAGCAGTACCATAAGCACAGATACGCAGTATTTT. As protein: CASSTISTDTQYF.

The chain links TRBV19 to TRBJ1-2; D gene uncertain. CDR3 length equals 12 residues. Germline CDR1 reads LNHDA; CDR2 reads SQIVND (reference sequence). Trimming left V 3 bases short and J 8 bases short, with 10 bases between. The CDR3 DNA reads TGTGCCAGTAGTATCGGGGTGTCGGGCTACACCTTC. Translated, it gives CASSIGVSGYTF.

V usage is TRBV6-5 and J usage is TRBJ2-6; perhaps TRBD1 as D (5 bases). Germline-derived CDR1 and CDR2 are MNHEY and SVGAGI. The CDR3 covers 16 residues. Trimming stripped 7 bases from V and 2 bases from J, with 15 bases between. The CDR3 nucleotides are TGTGCCAGCAAATCCTCAGGGCTGACTGGGGCCAACGTCCTGACTTTC. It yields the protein CASKSSGLTGANVLTF.

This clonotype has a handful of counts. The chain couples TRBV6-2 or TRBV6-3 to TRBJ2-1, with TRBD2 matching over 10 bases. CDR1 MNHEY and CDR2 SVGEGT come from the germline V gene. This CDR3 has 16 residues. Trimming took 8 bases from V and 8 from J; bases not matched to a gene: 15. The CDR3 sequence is CASLTEASGGRDEQFF. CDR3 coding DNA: TGTGCCAGCCTCACTGAGGCTAGCGGGGGAAGAGATGAGCAGTTCTTC.

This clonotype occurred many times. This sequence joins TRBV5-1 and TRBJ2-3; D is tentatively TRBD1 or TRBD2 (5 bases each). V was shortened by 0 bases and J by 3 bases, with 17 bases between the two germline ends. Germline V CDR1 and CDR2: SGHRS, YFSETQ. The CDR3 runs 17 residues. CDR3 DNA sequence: TGCGCCAGCAGCTTGGCCCGGGGACCGTACACAACAGATACGCAGTATTTT. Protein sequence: CASSLARGPYTTDTQYF.

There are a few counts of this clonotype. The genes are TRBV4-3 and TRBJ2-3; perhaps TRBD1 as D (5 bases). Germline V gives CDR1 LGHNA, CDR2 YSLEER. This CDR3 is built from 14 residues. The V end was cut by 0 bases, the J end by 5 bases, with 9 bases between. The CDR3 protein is CASSQEARGDTQYF. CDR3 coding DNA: TGCGCCAGCAGCCAAGAAGCTAGGGGAGATACGCAGTATTTT.

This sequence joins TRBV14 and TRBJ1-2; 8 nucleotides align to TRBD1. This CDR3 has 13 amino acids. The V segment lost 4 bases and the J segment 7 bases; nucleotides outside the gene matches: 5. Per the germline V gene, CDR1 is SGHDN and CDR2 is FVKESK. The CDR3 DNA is TGTGCCAGCAGCCCGAGGACAGGGTCTGGCTACACCTTC. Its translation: CASSPRTGSGYTF. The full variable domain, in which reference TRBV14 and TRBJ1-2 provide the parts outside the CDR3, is EAGVTQFPSHSVIEKGQTVTLRCDPISGHDNLYWYRRVMGKEIKFLLHFVKESKQDESGMPNNRFLAERTGGTYSTLKVQPAELEDSGVYFCASSPRTGSGYTFGSGTRLTVV.

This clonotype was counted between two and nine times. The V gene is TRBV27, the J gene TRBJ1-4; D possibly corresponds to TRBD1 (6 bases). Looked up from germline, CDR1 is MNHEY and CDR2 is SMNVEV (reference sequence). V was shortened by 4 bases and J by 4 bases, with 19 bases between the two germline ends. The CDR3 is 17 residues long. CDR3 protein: CASSYLSRGLVNEKLFF. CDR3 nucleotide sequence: TGTGCCAGCAGTTACCTCAGCAGGGGCCTCGTTAATGAAAAACTGTTTTTT.

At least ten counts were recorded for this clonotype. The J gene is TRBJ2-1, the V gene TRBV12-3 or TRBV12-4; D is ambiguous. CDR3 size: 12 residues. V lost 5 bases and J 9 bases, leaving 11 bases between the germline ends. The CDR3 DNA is TGTGCCAGCAGTCGGATCCTGGGTGAGCAGTTCTTC. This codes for CASSRILGEQFF.

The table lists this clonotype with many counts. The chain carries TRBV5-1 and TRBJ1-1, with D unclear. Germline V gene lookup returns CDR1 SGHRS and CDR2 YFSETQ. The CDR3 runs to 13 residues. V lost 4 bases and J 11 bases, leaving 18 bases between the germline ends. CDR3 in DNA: TGCGCCAGCAGCCCCCGTCCCGGGGATCGGGCTTTCTTT. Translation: CASSPRPGDRAFF.

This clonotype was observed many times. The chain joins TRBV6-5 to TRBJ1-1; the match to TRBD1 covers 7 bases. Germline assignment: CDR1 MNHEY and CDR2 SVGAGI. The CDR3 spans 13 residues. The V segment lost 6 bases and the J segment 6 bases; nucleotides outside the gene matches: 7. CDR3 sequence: CASRPLQGPEAFF. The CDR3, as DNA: TGTGCCAGCAGACCGTTACAGGGGCCTGAAGCTTTCTTT.

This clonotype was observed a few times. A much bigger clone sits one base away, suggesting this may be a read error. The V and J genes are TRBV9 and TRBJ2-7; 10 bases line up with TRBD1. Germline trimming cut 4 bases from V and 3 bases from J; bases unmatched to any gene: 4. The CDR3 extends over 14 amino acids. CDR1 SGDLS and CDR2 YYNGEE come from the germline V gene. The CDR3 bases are TGTGCCAGCAGCCCCGGGACAGGGGTCTACGAGCAGTACTTC. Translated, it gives CASSPGTGVYEQYF.

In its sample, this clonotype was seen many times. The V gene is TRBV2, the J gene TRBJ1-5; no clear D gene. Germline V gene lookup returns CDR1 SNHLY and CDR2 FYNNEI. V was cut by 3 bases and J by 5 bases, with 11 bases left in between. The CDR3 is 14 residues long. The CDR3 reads CASSDIGGDQPQHF. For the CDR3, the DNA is TGTGCCAGCAGTGACATAGGAGGAGATCAGCCCCAGCATTTT.

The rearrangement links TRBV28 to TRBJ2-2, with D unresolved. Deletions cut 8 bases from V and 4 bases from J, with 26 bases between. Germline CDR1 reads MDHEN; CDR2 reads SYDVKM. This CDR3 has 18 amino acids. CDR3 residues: CASLSGSLHVAATGELFF. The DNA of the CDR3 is TGTGCCAGCCTTTCCGGATCGCTCCACGTCGCGGCCACCGGGGAGCTGTTTTTT.

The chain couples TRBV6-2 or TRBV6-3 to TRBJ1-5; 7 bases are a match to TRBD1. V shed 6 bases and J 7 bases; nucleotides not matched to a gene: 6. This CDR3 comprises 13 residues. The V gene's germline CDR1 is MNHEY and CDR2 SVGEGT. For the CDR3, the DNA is TGTGCCAGCAGCAACACAGGGGTGCAGCCCCAGCATTTT. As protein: CASSNTGVQPQHF.

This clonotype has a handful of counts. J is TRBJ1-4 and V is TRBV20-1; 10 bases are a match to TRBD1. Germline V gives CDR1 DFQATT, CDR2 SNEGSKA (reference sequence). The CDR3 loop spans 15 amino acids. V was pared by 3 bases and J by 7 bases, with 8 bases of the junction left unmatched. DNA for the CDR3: TGCAGTGCTAGCGACTCAGGACAGGGGGGTGAAAAACTGTTTTTT. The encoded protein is CSASDSGQGGEKLFF.

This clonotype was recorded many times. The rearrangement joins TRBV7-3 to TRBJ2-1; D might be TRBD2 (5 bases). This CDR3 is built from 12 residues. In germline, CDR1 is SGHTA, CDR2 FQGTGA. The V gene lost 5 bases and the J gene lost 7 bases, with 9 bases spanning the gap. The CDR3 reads CASSPGSNEQFF. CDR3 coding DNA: TGTGCCAGCAGCCCGGGATCGAATGAGCAGTTCTTC.

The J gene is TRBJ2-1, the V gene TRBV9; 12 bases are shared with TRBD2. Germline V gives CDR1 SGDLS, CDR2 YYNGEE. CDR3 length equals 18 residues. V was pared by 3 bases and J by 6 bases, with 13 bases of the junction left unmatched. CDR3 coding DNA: TGTGCCAGCAGCGAAAACACGAGGGGGACTAGCGGGCCCAATGAGCAGTTCTTC. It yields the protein CASSENTRGTSGPNEQFF.

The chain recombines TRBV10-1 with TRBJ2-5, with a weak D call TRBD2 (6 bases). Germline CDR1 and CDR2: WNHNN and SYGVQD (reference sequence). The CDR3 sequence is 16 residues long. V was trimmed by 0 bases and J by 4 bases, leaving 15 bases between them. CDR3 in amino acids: CASSESPGRRIETQYF. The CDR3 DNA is TGCGCCAGCAGTGAGTCTCCAGGGAGGCGGATAGAGACCCAGTACTTC.

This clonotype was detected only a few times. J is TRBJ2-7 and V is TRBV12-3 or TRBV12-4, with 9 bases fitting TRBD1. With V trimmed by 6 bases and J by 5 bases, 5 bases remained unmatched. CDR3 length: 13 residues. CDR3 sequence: CASRGQGHHEQYF. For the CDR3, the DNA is TGTGCCAGCAGAGGACAGGGGCACCACGAGCAGTACTTC.

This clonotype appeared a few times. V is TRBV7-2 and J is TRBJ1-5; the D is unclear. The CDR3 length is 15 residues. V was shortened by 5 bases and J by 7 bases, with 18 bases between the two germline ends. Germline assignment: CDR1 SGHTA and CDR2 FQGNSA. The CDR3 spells CASSPFLAGGQPQHF. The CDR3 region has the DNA TGTGCCAGCAGCCCTTTCTTGGCCGGCGGGCAGCCCCAGCATTTT.

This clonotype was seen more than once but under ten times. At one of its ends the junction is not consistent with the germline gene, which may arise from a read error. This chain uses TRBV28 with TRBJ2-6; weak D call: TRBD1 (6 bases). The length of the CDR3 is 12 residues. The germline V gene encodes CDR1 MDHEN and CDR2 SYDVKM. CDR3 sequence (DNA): TGTGCCAGCAGTTCCCCGGGCAATCCAGGGGCTTTC. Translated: CASSSPGNPGAF.

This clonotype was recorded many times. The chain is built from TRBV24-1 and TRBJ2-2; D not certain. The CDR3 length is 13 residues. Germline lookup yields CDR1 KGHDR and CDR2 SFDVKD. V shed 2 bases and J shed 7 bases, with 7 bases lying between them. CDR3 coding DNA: TGTGCCACCAGTGATTCAGTGAGCGGGGAGCTGTTTTTT. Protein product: CATSDSVSGELFF.